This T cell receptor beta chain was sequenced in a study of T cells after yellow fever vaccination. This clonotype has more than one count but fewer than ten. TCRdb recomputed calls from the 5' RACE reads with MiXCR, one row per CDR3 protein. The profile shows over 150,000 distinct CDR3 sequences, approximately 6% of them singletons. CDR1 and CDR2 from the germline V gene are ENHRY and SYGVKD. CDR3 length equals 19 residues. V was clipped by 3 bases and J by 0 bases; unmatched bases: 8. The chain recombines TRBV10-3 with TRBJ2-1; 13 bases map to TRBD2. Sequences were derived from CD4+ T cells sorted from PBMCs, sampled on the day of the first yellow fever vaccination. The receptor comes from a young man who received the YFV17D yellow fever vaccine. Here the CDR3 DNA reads TGTGCCATCAGTGATCCTAAGACTAGCGGGGGGAGCTCCTACAATGAGCAGTTCTTC. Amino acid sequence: CAISDPKTSGGSSYNEQFF.